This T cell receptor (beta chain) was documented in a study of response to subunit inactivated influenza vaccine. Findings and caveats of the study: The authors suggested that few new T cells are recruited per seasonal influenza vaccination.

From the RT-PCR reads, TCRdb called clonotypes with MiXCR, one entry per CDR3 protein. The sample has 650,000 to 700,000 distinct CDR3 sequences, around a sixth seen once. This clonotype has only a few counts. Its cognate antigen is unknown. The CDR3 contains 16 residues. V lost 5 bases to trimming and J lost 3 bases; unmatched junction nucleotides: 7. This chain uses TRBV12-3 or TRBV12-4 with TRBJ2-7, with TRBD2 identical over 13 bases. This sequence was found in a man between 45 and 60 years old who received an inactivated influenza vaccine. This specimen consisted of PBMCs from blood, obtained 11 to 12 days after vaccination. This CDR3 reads CASSGRTSGSLYEQYF. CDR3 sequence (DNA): TGTGCCAGCAGTGGTCGGACTAGCGGGAGTCTCTACGAGCAGTACTTC.